This T cell receptor (beta chain) was observed in a study of cytomegalovirus exposure and HLA in healthy donors. This clone has just a few counts. This PCR relied on a set of 60 Vbeta primers and 13 Jbeta primers. Some clones are missing from TCRdb's copy, which holds only in-frame ones; the method was immunoSEQ multiplex PCR. The data contain about 150,000 clones, around 79% of them singletons. V was clipped by 0 bases and J by 3 bases; unmatched bases: 5. Germline CDR1 reads SGHRS; CDR2 reads YFSETQ. CDR3 length: 16 residues. Sequencing used PBMCs. The chain employs TRBV5-1 and TRBJ2-3; 9 positions match TRBD2. This clonotype was obtained from a male donor in good health and CMV-seronegative. Here the CDR3 DNA reads TGCGCCAGCAGCTTGGCCTGGCTAGCGGGGACAGATACGCAGTATTTT. The encoded protein is CASSLAWLAGTDTQYF.